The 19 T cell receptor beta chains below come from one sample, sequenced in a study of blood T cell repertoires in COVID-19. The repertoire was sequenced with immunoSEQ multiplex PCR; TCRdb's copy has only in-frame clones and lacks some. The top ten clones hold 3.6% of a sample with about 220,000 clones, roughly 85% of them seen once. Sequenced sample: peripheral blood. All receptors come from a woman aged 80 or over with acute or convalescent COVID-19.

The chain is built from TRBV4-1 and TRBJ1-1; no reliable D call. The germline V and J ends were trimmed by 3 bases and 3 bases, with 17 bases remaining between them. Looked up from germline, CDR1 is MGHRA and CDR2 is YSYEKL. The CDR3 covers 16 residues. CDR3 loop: CASSHPYGVVYTEAFF. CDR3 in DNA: TGCGCCAGCAGCCACCCCTACGGGGTTGTGTACACTGAAGCTTTCTTT.

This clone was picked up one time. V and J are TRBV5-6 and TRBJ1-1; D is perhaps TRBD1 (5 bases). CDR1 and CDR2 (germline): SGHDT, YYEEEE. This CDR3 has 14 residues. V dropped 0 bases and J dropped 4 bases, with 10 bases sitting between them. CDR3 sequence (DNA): TGTGCCAGCAGCTTGGGCAGGGTGGGCACTGAAGCTTTCTTT. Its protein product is CASSLGRVGTEAFF.

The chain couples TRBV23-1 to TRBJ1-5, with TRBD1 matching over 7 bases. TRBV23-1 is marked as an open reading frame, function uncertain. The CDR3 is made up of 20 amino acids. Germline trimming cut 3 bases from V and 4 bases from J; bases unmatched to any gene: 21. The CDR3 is CASSHYRDRAGGPVNQPQHF. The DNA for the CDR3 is TGCGCCAGCAGTCACTATCGGGACCGGGCAGGGGGTCCAGTTAATCAGCCCCAGCATTTT.

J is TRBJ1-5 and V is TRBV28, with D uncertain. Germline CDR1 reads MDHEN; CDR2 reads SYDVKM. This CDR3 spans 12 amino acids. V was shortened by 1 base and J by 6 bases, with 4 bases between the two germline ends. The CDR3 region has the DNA TGTGCCAGCAGTTTATTCAGTCAGCCCCAGCATTTT. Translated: CASSLFSQPQHF. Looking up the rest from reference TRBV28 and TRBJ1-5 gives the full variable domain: DVKVTQSSRYLVKRTGEKVFLECVQDMDHENMFWYRQDPGLGLRLIYFSYDVKMKEKGDIPEGYSVSREKKERFSLILESASTNQTSMYLCASSLFSQPQHFGDGTRLSIL.

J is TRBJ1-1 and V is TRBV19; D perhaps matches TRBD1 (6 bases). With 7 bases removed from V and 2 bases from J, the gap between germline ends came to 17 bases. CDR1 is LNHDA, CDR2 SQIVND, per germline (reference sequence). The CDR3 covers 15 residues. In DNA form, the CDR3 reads TGTGCCAGTAAGCGCCTAGGACAGACTAACACTGAAGCTTTCTTT. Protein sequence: CASKRLGQTNTEAFF.

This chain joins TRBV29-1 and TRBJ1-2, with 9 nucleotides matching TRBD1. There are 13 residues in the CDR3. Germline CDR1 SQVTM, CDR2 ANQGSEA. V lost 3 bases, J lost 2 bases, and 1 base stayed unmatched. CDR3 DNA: TGCAGCGTTGATGACAGGGGGAACTATGGCTACACCTTC. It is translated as CSVDDRGNYGYTF.

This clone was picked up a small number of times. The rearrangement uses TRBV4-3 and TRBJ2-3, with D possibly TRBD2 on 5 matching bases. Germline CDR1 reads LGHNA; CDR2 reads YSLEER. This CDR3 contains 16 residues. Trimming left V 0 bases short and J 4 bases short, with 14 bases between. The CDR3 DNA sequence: TGCGCCAGCAGCCAAGATCAACAGATGAGGGCAGATACGCAGTATTTT. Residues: CASSQDQQMRADTQYF.

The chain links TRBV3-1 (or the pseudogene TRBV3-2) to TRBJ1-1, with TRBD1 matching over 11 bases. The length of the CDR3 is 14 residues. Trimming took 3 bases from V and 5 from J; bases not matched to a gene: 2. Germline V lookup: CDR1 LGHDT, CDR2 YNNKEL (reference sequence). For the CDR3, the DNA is TGTGCCAGCAGCCAGCGGGACAGGGGGACTGAAGCTTTCTTT. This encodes CASSQRDRGTEAFF.

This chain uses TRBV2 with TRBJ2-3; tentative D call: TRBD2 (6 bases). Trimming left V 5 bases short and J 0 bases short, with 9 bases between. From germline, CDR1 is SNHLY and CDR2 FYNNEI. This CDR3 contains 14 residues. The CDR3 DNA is TGTGCCAGCAGTAGGGACTTGAGCACAGATACGCAGTATTTT. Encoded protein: CASSRDLSTDTQYF.

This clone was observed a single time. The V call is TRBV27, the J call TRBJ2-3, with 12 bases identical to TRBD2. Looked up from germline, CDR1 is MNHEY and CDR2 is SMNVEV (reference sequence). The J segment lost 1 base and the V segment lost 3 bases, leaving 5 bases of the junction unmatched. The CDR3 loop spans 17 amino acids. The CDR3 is CASSFLRLAGGTDTQYF. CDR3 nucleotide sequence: TGTGCCAGCAGTTTCCTTCGACTAGCGGGGGGCACAGATACGCAGTATTTT.

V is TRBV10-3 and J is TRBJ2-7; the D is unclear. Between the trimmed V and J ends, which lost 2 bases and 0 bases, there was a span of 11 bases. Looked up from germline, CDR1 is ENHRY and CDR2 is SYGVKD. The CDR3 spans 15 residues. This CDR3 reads CAISEPTGDSYEQYF. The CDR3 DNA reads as TGTGCCATCAGTGAGCCTACTGGAGACTCCTACGAGCAGTACTTC.

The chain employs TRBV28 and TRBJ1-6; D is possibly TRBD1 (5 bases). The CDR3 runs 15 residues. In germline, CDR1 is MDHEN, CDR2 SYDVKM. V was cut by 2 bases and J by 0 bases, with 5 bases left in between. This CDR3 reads CASSLRGSYNSPLHF. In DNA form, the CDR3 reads TGTGCCAGCAGTTTAAGGGGCTCCTATAATTCACCCCTCCACTTT.

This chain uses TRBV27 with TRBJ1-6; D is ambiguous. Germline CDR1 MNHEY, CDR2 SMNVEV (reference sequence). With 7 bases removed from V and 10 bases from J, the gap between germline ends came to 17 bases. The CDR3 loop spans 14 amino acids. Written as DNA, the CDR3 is TGTGCCAGCATGGTAGACGGAGGAAGATCACCCCTCCACTTT. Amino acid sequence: CASMVDGGRSPLHF.

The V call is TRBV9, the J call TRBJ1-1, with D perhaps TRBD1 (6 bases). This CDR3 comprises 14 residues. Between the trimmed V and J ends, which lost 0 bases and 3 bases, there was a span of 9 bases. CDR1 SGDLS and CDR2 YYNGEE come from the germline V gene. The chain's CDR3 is CASSVDYRDTEAFF. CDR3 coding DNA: TGTGCCAGCAGCGTAGACTACAGGGACACTGAAGCTTTCTTT.

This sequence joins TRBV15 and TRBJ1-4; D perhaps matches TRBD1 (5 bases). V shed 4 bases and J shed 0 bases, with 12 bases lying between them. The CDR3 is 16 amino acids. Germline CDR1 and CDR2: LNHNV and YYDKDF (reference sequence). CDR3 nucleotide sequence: TGTGCCACCAGCACGGACATCCCCACAACTAATGAAAAACTGTTTTTT. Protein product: CATSTDIPTTNEKLFF.

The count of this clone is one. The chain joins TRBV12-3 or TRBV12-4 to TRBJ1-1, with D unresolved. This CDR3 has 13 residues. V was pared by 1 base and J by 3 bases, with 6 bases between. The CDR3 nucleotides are TGTGCCAGCAGTTTAGGGCAGTACACTGAAGCTTTCTTT. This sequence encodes CASSLGQYTEAFF.

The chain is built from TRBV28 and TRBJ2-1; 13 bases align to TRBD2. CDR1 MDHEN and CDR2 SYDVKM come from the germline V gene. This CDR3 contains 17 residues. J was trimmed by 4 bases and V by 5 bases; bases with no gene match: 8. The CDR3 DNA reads TGTGCCAGCAGTGGACGGACTAGCGGGGGAGTTTACAATGAGCAGTTCTTC. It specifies CASSGRTSGGVYNEQFF.

CDR3 bases: TGTGCCAGCAGCTTTGGCGGGATCGAGCAGTTCTTC. Its translation: CASSFGGIEQFF. V and J are TRBV13 and TRBJ2-1; TRBD2 is a possible D gene (6 bases). The CDR3 consists of 12 residues. CDR1 PRHDT and CDR2 FYEKMQ come from the germline V gene (reference sequence). V lost 3 bases and J lost 10, with 10 bases in between.

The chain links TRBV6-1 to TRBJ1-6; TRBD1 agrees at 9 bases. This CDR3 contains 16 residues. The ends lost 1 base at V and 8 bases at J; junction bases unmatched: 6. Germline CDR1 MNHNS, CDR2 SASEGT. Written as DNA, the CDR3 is TGTGCCAGCAGTGAAGATTTCGGGACAGGGTATTCACCCCTCCACTTT. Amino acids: CASSEDFGTGYSPLHF.